This is a list of T cell receptor beta chains from one sample in a study of blood T cell repertoires in COVID-19. Clones were sequenced by immunoSEQ multiplex PCR, and TCRdb holds only the in-frame ones, with some missing. The sample includes roughly 230,000 clones, about 83% of them seen just once. Source material: peripheral blood. Every receptor here comes from a man in his fifties or sixties with acute or convalescent COVID-19. The CDR3 runs from the conserved cysteine through the conserved F or W. The D gene is left open where the match is weak. Size values are once, few and many counts, or a class for expanded clones, and some rows have none.

d_call: -; j_call: TRBJ2-2; v_call: TRBV9; clone_size: -; cdr3_nt: TGTGCCAGCAGCTCGGGGGGGGAGCTGTTTTTT; cdr3_aa: CASSSGGELFF
d_call: TRBD1; j_call: TRBJ1-1; v_call: TRBV19; clone_size: once; cdr3_nt: TGTGCCAGTAGCACGATAGGACAGGTAGCGGAAGCTTTCTTT; cdr3_aa: CASSTIGQVAEAFF
d_call: TRBD1; j_call: TRBJ2-5; v_call: TRBV11-2; clone_size: -; cdr3_nt: TGTGCCAGCAGCGCCCGACAGGGGCGGGTCCAAGAGACCCAGTACTTC; cdr3_aa: CASSARQGRVQETQYF
d_call: TRBD1; j_call: TRBJ1-1; v_call: TRBV10-2; clone_size: -; cdr3_nt: TGCGCCAGCAGTGAGTTATCAGGGGGCGCGGGTGAAGCTTTCTTT; cdr3_aa: CASSELSGGAGEAFF
d_call: TRBD1; j_call: TRBJ2-4; v_call: TRBV5-1; clone_size: -; cdr3_nt: TGCGCCAGCAGCTTGGCCACGGACAGGGGTAACATTCAGTACTTC; cdr3_aa: CASSLATDRGNIQYF
d_call: TRBD2; j_call: TRBJ2-2; v_call: TRBV28; clone_size: -; cdr3_nt: TGTGCCAGCAGTTTGTCGGGACTAGCGTTACGAGCCACCGGGGAGCTGTTTTTT; cdr3_aa: CASSLSGLALRATGELFF
d_call: TRBD2; j_call: TRBJ2-1; v_call: TRBV11-3; clone_size: -; cdr3_nt: TGTGCCAGCAGCCCGTCAGCGGGAATGTCCTACAATGAGCAGTTCTTC; cdr3_aa: CASSPSAGMSYNEQFF
d_call: -; j_call: TRBJ1-1; v_call: TRBV5-1; clone_size: -; cdr3_nt: TGCGCCAGCAGCTCCCGGGAGGGTAAGAACACTGAAGCTTTCTTT; cdr3_aa: CASSSREGKNTEAFF
d_call: TRBD1; j_call: TRBJ2-2; v_call: TRBV4-1; clone_size: -; cdr3_nt: TGCGCCAGCAGCCAAGAAGGGACAGGGTCGCACACCGGGGAGCTGTTTTTT; cdr3_aa: CASSQEGTGSHTGELFF
d_call: -; j_call: TRBJ1-1; v_call: TRBV21-1; clone_size: few; cdr3_nt: TGTGCCAGCAGCAACTGGGACAGGCTGAACACTGAAGCTTTCTTT; cdr3_aa: CASSNWDRLNTEAFF
d_call: -; j_call: TRBJ2-7; v_call: TRBV5-4; clone_size: once; cdr3_nt: TGTGCCAGCAGCTTGTCGTGGCTAGGGGCCTACGAGCAGTACTTC; cdr3_aa: CASSLSWLGAYEQYF
d_call: TRBD1; j_call: TRBJ1-2; v_call: TRBV19; clone_size: -; cdr3_nt: TGTGCCAGTGCTCCGGGACAGGGTTGGTATGGCTACACCTTC; cdr3_aa: CASAPGQGWYGYTF
d_call: TRBD2; j_call: TRBJ2-7; v_call: TRBV6-5; clone_size: once; cdr3_nt: TGTGCCAGCAGTTACGTATCGGGACTAGCGGTATACGAGCAGTACTTC; cdr3_aa: CASSYVSGLAVYEQYF
d_call: -; j_call: TRBJ2-5; v_call: TRBV6-5; clone_size: -; cdr3_nt: TGTGCCAGCAGTTCCCCAGGGGAGACCCAGTACTTC; cdr3_aa: CASSSPGETQYF
d_call: -; j_call: TRBJ1-3; v_call: TRBV27; clone_size: -; cdr3_nt: TGTGCCAGCAGTTCTTCCCGGACAGCCTCGACCATATATTTT; cdr3_aa: CASSSSRTASTIYF
d_call: -; j_call: TRBJ1-2; v_call: TRBV6-5; clone_size: -; cdr3_nt: TGTGCCAGCAGTTACTCGAAGGCAGGGGTTGGCTACACCTTC; cdr3_aa: CASSYSKAGVGYTF
d_call: -; j_call: TRBJ2-1; v_call: TRBV28; clone_size: -; cdr3_nt: TGTGCCAGCAGTTTAGGGCAGGCCAATGAGCAGTTCTTC; cdr3_aa: CASSLGQANEQFF
d_call: TRBD1; j_call: TRBJ2-1; v_call: TRBV5-1; clone_size: -; cdr3_nt: TGCGCCAGCAGCGGGGGGACAGGGGGCAATGAGCAGTTCTTC; cdr3_aa: CASSGGTGGNEQFF
d_call: TRBD1; j_call: TRBJ2-7; v_call: TRBV7-9; clone_size: few; cdr3_nt: TGTGCCAGCAGCATAGACAGGGTCTACGAGCAGTACTTC; cdr3_aa: CASSIDRVYEQYF
d_call: -; j_call: TRBJ2-3; v_call: TRBV10-3; clone_size: -; cdr3_nt: TGTGCCATCAGTGAGTTTGCGGGTGGAGATACGCAGTATTTT; cdr3_aa: CAISEFAGGDTQYF
d_call: TRBD2; j_call: TRBJ2-1; v_call: TRBV4-1; clone_size: -; cdr3_nt: TGCGCCAGCAGCCAAGCCGCACTAGCGAACAATGAGCAGTTCTTC; cdr3_aa: CASSQAALANNEQFF
d_call: TRBD2; j_call: TRBJ2-3; v_call: TRBV3-1/TRBV3-2; clone_size: -; cdr3_nt: TGTGCCAGCAGCCGACGTTCGACTAGCGGCAAATATGATACGCAGTATTTT; cdr3_aa: CASSRRSTSGKYDTQYF
d_call: TRBD1; j_call: TRBJ2-2; v_call: TRBV27; clone_size: -; cdr3_nt: TGTGCCAGCAGTAACCCGGGACAGGTGCTCGGGGAGCTGTTTTTT; cdr3_aa: CASSNPGQVLGELFF
d_call: -; j_call: TRBJ1-2; v_call: TRBV2; clone_size: -; cdr3_nt: TGTGCCAGCAGTGAAGCGCTTCAGGGTTCCGGGGGCTACACCTTC; cdr3_aa: CASSEALQGSGGYTF
d_call: TRBD1; j_call: TRBJ2-7; v_call: TRBV9; clone_size: -; cdr3_nt: TGTGCCAGCAGCCCCGGGACAGGGGAGGTTGAGCAGTACTTC; cdr3_aa: CASSPGTGEVEQYF
d_call: TRBD1; j_call: TRBJ1-5; v_call: TRBV7-6; clone_size: -; cdr3_nt: TGTGCCAGCAGCTTAGCGGCGACAGGGGCGAATCAGCCCCAGCATTTT; cdr3_aa: CASSLAATGANQPQHF
d_call: TRBD1; j_call: TRBJ1-5; v_call: TRBV30; clone_size: -; cdr3_nt: TGTGCCTGGAGTACACGACAGGGGAATCAGCCCCAGCATTTT; cdr3_aa: CAWSTRQGNQPQHF
d_call: TRBD2; j_call: TRBJ2-7; v_call: TRBV19; clone_size: -; cdr3_nt: TGTGCCAGTAGTATTAACTTCGGACTAGCGGATACCTACGAGCAGTACTTC; cdr3_aa: CASSINFGLADTYEQYF
d_call: TRBD1; j_call: TRBJ1-2; v_call: TRBV5-5; clone_size: -; cdr3_nt: TGTGCCAGCAGCTTGACAGGGGAGAACTATGGCTACACCTTC; cdr3_aa: CASSLTGENYGYTF
d_call: TRBD1; j_call: TRBJ2-4; v_call: TRBV5-4; clone_size: once; cdr3_nt: TGTGCCAGCAGCGGCCCGGGACAGGGGCCTCGCTGGGCCAAAAACATTCAGTACTTC; cdr3_aa: CASSGPGQGPRWAKNIQYF
d_call: TRBD1; j_call: TRBJ1-2; v_call: TRBV19; clone_size: -; cdr3_nt: TGTGCCAGTAGTATAGCGACAGGGGGCGGCTATGGCTACACCTTC; cdr3_aa: CASSIATGGGYGYTF
d_call: -; j_call: TRBJ2-3; v_call: TRBV2; clone_size: -; cdr3_nt: TGTGCCAGCGGGGGGGCGGCAGATACGCAGTATTTT; cdr3_aa: CASGGAADTQYF
d_call: TRBD2; j_call: TRBJ2-7; v_call: TRBV6-1; clone_size: -; cdr3_nt: TGTGCCAGCAGTGAAAGCGGGGGTACCCCCTACGAGCAGTACTTC; cdr3_aa: CASSESGGTPYEQYF
d_call: TRBD1; j_call: TRBJ1-2; v_call: TRBV12-3/TRBV12-4; clone_size: few; cdr3_nt: TGTGCCAGCAGACCGGGGACAGGCTATGGCTACACCTTC; cdr3_aa: CASRPGTGYGYTF
d_call: -; j_call: TRBJ1-2; v_call: TRBV6-5; clone_size: -; cdr3_nt: TGTGCCAGCTACGACAGCTACAACTATGGCTACACCTTC; cdr3_aa: CASYDSYNYGYTF
d_call: -; j_call: TRBJ1-1; v_call: TRBV6-5; clone_size: once; cdr3_nt: TGTGCCAGCAGGAGTCCCCAGGCCCTGAACACTGAAGCTTTCTTT; cdr3_aa: CASRSPQALNTEAFF
d_call: -; j_call: TRBJ1-5; v_call: TRBV6-5; clone_size: -; cdr3_nt: TGTGCCAGCAGTTACTCGCCGGAGAATCAGCCCCAGCATTTT; cdr3_aa: CASSYSPENQPQHF
d_call: -; j_call: TRBJ1-5; v_call: TRBV2; clone_size: -; cdr3_nt: TGTGCCAGCAGGGATACGGGGGGGGGTGGTAATCAGCCCCAGCATTTT; cdr3_aa: CASRDTGGGGNQPQHF
d_call: -; j_call: TRBJ1-2; v_call: TRBV11-3; clone_size: -; cdr3_nt: TGTGCCAGCAGCTACCCGGGGGATAGCTACACCTTC; cdr3_aa: CASSYPGDSYTF
d_call: -; j_call: TRBJ1-2; v_call: TRBV7-3; clone_size: -; cdr3_nt: TGTGCCAGCAGCTTGGGGGGGCCGGAGGGCTACACCTTC; cdr3_aa: CASSLGGPEGYTF
d_call: TRBD2; j_call: TRBJ2-5; v_call: TRBV24-1; clone_size: -; cdr3_nt: TGTGCCACCAGTGATTTCCCCGGGACTAGCGCGCAAGAGACCCAGTACTTC; cdr3_aa: CATSDFPGTSAQETQYF
d_call: -; j_call: TRBJ1-1; v_call: TRBV9; clone_size: -; cdr3_nt: TGTGCCAGCAGTTACTCGAACACTGAAGCTTTCTTT; cdr3_aa: CASSYSNTEAFF
d_call: TRBD1; j_call: TRBJ1-2; v_call: TRBV12-3/TRBV12-4; clone_size: once; cdr3_nt: TGTGCCAGCAGTGGGACAGGGATCGGTGGCTACACCTTC; cdr3_aa: CASSGTGIGGYTF
d_call: -; j_call: TRBJ1-1; v_call: TRBV19; clone_size: once; cdr3_nt: TGTGCCAGTAGTAAAAGGGGTGAGGCTTTCTTT; cdr3_aa: CASSKRGEAFF
d_call: TRBD1; j_call: TRBJ2-5; v_call: TRBV28; clone_size: -; cdr3_nt: TGTGCCAGCAGTTTATACAGGGGGACGGAGACCCAGTACTTC; cdr3_aa: CASSLYRGTETQYF
d_call: -; j_call: TRBJ1-2; v_call: TRBV5-1; clone_size: -; cdr3_nt: TGCGCCAGCAGCCCTGACAGGCCGCCCGCTAACTATGGCTACACCTTC; cdr3_aa: CASSPDRPPANYGYTF
d_call: TRBD1; j_call: TRBJ2-7; v_call: TRBV18; clone_size: -; cdr3_nt: TGTGCCAGCTCACCACCGGGACAGGGGGCCCACGAGCAGTACTTC; cdr3_aa: CASSPPGQGAHEQYF
d_call: TRBD2; j_call: TRBJ2-1; v_call: TRBV7-2; clone_size: -; cdr3_nt: TGTGCCAGCAGCCCCCTAGCGGGAGAAGCTTACAATGAGCAGTTCTTC; cdr3_aa: CASSPLAGEAYNEQFF
d_call: -; j_call: TRBJ2-7; v_call: TRBV5-6; clone_size: -; cdr3_nt: TGTGCCAGCAGTTGGGGACTCTACGAGCAGTACTTC; cdr3_aa: CASSWGLYEQYF
d_call: -; j_call: TRBJ1-3; v_call: TRBV5-6; clone_size: -; cdr3_nt: TGTGCCAGCACCTCACGATCCGCGCCGAGAAACACCATATATTTT; cdr3_aa: CASTSRSAPRNTIYF
d_call: TRBD1; j_call: TRBJ1-4; v_call: TRBV5-4; clone_size: -; cdr3_nt: TGTGCCAGCAGCAATCGACAGGGTGCGACCTATGAAAAACTGTTTTTT; cdr3_aa: CASSNRQGATYEKLFF
d_call: TRBD2; j_call: TRBJ2-3; v_call: TRBV19; clone_size: -; cdr3_nt: TGTGCCAGTAGCACTAGCGGGGATAGGGTGGGGGATACGCAGTATTTT; cdr3_aa: CASSTSGDRVGDTQYF